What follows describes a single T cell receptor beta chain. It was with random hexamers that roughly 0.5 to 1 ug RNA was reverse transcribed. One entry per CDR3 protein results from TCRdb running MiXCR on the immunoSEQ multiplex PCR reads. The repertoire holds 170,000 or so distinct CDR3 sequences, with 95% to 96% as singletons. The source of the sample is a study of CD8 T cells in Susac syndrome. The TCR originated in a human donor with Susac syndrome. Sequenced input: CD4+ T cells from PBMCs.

CDR3 protein: CASSQAAGSLAKNIQYF. The CDR3 DNA is TGTGCCAGCAGCCAAGCTGCGGGTTCCTTAGCCAAAAACATTCAGTACTTC. This chain joins TRBV4-2 and TRBJ2-4; a weak D match, TRBD2 (5 bases). Germline V gives CDR1 LGHNA, CDR2 YNFKEQ. V lost 1 base to trimming and J lost 0 bases, with 13 bases between them. The CDR3 runs 17 residues.